Shown below are 5 T cell receptor beta chains from a single sample sequenced in a study of beta chain features in type 1 diabetes (dated by TCRdb to 2017 to 2018). What the authors observed across the whole study: A moderate but significant shortening of TCRB CDR3 length was observed in type 1 diabetes patients in all four CD4+ subsets.

No antigen has been identified for these receptors. Library preparation employed the immunoSEQ multiplex PCR assay. The entire isolated RNA was reverse transcribed using the High Capacity cDNA Reverse Transcription Kit, and thus expressed TCRB transcripts were sequenced. This immuneACCESS table, as held by TCRdb, lists in-frame sequences with V and J called but not all clones. Of the missing ones, under half trace to an unresolved V gene in checked studies; the others have no known cause. In all, the sample holds a few hundred thousand clones, and around 22% of those were seen once. The top ten clonotypes cover about 0.012% of the sample. Sequenced input: naive CD4+ T cells from blood. In light of the paper, this sample's cell subset or site label describes: true naive CD4+ T cells. The receptors were gathered from a woman younger than 45 with type 1 diabetes.

The V and J genes are TRBV25-1 and TRBJ1-2; D unclear. Germline V gives CDR1 MGHDK, CDR2 SYGVNS. Deletions cut 4 bases from V and 4 bases from J, with 13 bases between. CDR3 size: 14 residues. CDR3 region: CASSGPGNFYGYTF. The CDR3 DNA follows: TGTGCCAGCAGTGGGCCGGGAAACTTCTATGGCTACACCTTC.

This clone turned up a few times. CDR3 in amino acids: CASSVVGGVDIQYF. CDR3 DNA: TGTGCCAGCAGCGTAGTAGGGGGCGTGGACATTCAGTACTTC. This rearrangement joins TRBV9 to TRBJ2-4, with TRBD1 matching over 7 bases. The CDR3 contains 14 residues. V shed 0 bases and J 8 bases; nucleotides not matched to a gene: 5. Per the germline V gene, CDR1 is SGDLS and CDR2 is YYNGEE.

On this clone itself: Other DNA sequences in the same sample also yield this CDR3. The V gene is TRBV20-1, the J gene TRBJ2-5, with D unclear. The germline CDR1 and CDR2 sequences are DFQATT and SNEGSKA (reference sequence). The CDR3 covers 11 residues. V was pared by 3 bases and J by 2 bases, with 4 bases between. This CDR3 is CSASRQETQYF. As DNA, the CDR3 is TGCAGTGCTAGCAGGCAAGAGACCCAGTACTTC.

J is TRBJ2-1 and V is TRBV7-3; D is unresolved. The CDR3 has 15 residues. Trimming stripped 3 bases from V and 3 bases from J, with 12 bases between. Germline-derived CDR1 and CDR2 are SGHTA and FQGTGA. CDR3 loop: CASSFSETGYNEQFF. The CDR3, as DNA: TGTGCCAGCAGCTTCTCGGAGACTGGCTACAATGAGCAGTTCTTC.

The chain couples TRBV30 to TRBJ1-5; D remains ambiguous. V lost 0 bases and J lost 2, with 14 bases in between. Germline CDR1 GTSNPN, CDR2 SVGIG (reference sequence). The CDR3 has 16 residues. CDR3 sequence reads: CAWSVPTASGNQPQHF. The CDR3 nucleotides read TGTGCCTGGAGTGTACCAACCGCCTCGGGCAATCAGCCCCAGCATTTT.